This T cell receptor beta chain was found in a study of blood T cell repertoires in COVID-19. TCRdb's table, derived via immunoSEQ multiplex PCR, lists solely in-frame clones and lacks some. The sample holds a few hundred thousand clones; approximately 88% are singletons and the top ten take under 6.5%. The CDR3 has 12 residues. Germline assignment: CDR1 SGHTA and CDR2 FQGTGA. Deletions cut 5 bases from V and 4 bases from J, with 7 bases between. Note on this clone: In the same sample, other DNA sequences code for this CDR3.

V is TRBV7-3 and J is TRBJ2-3; possible D gene TRBD1, 6 bases. This clonotype was sampled from a man aged 18 to 35 who had recovered from COVID-19. The sample taken for sequencing was peripheral blood. As DNA, the CDR3 is TGTGCCAGCAGCCAGGGGCCAGATACGCAGTATTTT. Protein: CASSQGPDTQYF.